This T cell receptor (beta chain) was identified in a study of control samples from healthy donors and cancer patients (dated by TCRdb to the early 2020s). The library relied on the immunoSEQ multiplex PCR assay. TCRdb retrieved this table from immuneACCESS and kept in-frame rearrangements only. Not all clones are present; in checked studies, unresolved V genes account for under half, and no reason is known for the remainder. This sample comprises about 120,000 clones, about 87% of them detected only once. Just under 3% of the sample is taken by the ten largest. Turning to this clone: Its antigen is not yet known. No clone much larger than this one lies a single base away; base qualities are absent.

Based on the germline V gene, the CDR1 and CDR2 sequences are SGHTA and FQGNSA. The germline V end is reduced by 0 bases and the J end by 10 bases; junction bases left unmatched: 5. The CDR3, from cysteine to phenylalanine, totals 16 residues. Of the read, only the CDR3 DNA is kept; its 48 bases are in frame from base 1. What was sequenced was blood. This TCR came from a man between 60 and 75 years old in good health. This chain joins TRBV7-2 to TRBJ2-6, with 11 bases aligning to TRBD1. The nucleotides read TGTGCCAGCAGCTTAGCGGGGACAGGGGGAAGTAACGTCCTGACTTTC. Its product reads: CASSLAGTGGSNVLTF.